The next 28 T cell receptor beta chains were all read from a single sample in a study of blood T cell repertoires in COVID-19. TCRdb keeps only in-frame clones here, not all; method: immunoSEQ multiplex PCR. The data show some 27,000 clones, with roughly three quarters seen just once and 40% held by the top ten. The sequenced material came from peripheral blood. These TCRs come from a man aged 70-80 years with acute or convalescent COVID-19.

This clone was recorded only once. The chain combines TRBV5-1 with TRBJ2-5; D is ambiguous. V lost 0 bases, J lost 5 bases, and 8 bases lay in between. This CDR3 spans 13 amino acids. In germline, CDR1 is SGHRS, CDR2 YFSETQ. The CDR3 nucleotides are TGCGCCAGCAGCTTGGGCCTCGGGGAGACCCAGTACTTC. Translation gives CASSLGLGETQYF.

This clone was counted only a few times. For the CDR3, the DNA is TGTGCCAGCAGCTTAAGCCCAGCGGCGACAACCAAGCAGTACTTC. The encoded protein is CASSLSPAATTKQYF. This chain uses TRBV7-9 with TRBJ2-7; D perhaps matches TRBD2 (5 bases). V lost 2 bases and J lost 8, with 19 bases in between. The CDR3 sequence is 15 residues long. The germline V gene encodes CDR1 SEHNR and CDR2 FQNEAQ (reference sequence).

Only a few counts were recorded for this clone. The chain links TRBV3-1 (or the pseudogene TRBV3-2) to TRBJ2-2; 8 bases fit TRBD1. Trimming at V came to 8 bases and at J to 1 base, leaving 0 bases not matched to a gene. The CDR3 runs to 13 residues. Germline CDR1 reads LGHDT; CDR2 reads YNNKEL (reference sequence). In DNA, the CDR3 is TGTGCCAGCGGGACAGGGAACACCGGGGAGCTGTTTTTT. This codes for CASGTGNTGELFF.

V and J are TRBV9 and TRBJ2-7, with TRBD1 identical over 8 bases. This CDR3 is 15 amino acids long. Germline CDR1 SGDLS, CDR2 YYNGEE. Trimming at V came to 0 bases and at J to 4 bases, leaving 6 bases not matched to a gene. The CDR3 is CASSVGPGGQYEQYF. In DNA form, the CDR3 reads TGTGCCAGCAGCGTAGGGCCAGGGGGCCAATACGAGCAGTACTTC. The whole variable domain, filled in from reference TRBV9 and TRBJ2-7, reads DSGVTQTPKHLITATGQRVTLRCSPRSGDLSVYWYQQSLDQGLQFLIQYYNGEERAKGNILERFSAQQFPDLHSELNLSSLELGDSALYFCASSVGPGGQYEQYFGPGTRLTVT.

The chain employs TRBV28 and TRBJ2-7; 10 bases align to TRBD2. Germline V gives CDR1 MDHEN, CDR2 SYDVKM. CDR3 length: 14 amino acids. The junction had 9 bases not matched to a gene; V was cut back by 11 bases and J by 2 bases. CDR3 in DNA: TGTGCCTCAAGGGCTAGCGGGGGCACCTACGAGCAGTACTTC. Protein sequence: CASRASGGTYEQYF.

J is TRBJ2-7 and V is TRBV28; weak D call: TRBD1 (6 bases). Germline V CDR1 and CDR2: MDHEN, SYDVKM. Trimming removed 10 bases from V and 3 bases from J, with 16 bases in between. The CDR3 runs to 13 residues. CDR3 protein: CATWAGAYYEQYF. The CDR3 DNA follows: TGTGCCACATGGGCAGGGGCCTACTACGAGCAGTACTTC.

The rearrangement links TRBV4-3 to TRBJ1-2; D remains unclear. Germline V lookup: CDR1 LGHNA, CDR2 YSLEER. This CDR3 spans 14 amino acids. V was clipped by 4 bases and J by 7 bases, with 16 bases between them. The CDR3 bases are TGCGCCAGCAGCCCCGACTCGTTTCTCCCTGGCTACACCTTC. Its protein product is CASSPDSFLPGYTF.

V and J are TRBV27 and TRBJ1-2; D perhaps matches TRBD1 (5 bases). The V and J ends lost 3 bases and 6 bases respectively, with 14 bases between them. CDR1 and CDR2 (germline): MNHEY, SMNVEV (reference sequence). This CDR3 contains 14 residues. This CDR3 reads CASSLMGPLDGYTF. CDR3 nucleotide sequence: TGTGCCAGCAGTTTGATGGGGCCTTTGGATGGCTACACCTTC.

The CDR3 nucleotides are TGTGCCAGCTCACTCGAATCGGGAGGGAGGTACGAGCAGTACTTC. Its protein product is CASSLESGGRYEQYF. J is TRBJ2-7 and V is TRBV18; 8 nucleotides agree with TRBD2. The CDR3 loop spans 15 amino acids. From germline, CDR1 is KGHSH and CDR2 LQKENI. Trimming took 4 bases from V and 4 from J; bases not matched to a gene: 9.

In this sample, this clone turned up many times. The V and J genes are TRBV19 and TRBJ1-2; 8 bases match TRBD1. The CDR3 runs to 15 residues. Germline loops: CDR1 LNHDA, CDR2 SQIVND (reference sequence). The ends lost 2 bases at V and 5 bases at J; junction bases unmatched: 7. CDR3 bases: TGTGCCAGTAGTATAATGAGGGACAGGACTTATGGCTACACCTTC. Translated, it gives CASSIMRDRTYGYTF.

This clone was seen a single time. The chain employs TRBV7-8 and TRBJ1-2; TRBD1 might be the D (5 bases). The CDR3 sequence is 14 residues long. CDR1 SGHVS and CDR2 FQNEAQ come from the germline V gene. The V end lost 4 bases, the J end lost 2 bases, and 11 bases lay between the germline ends. The DNA for the CDR3 is TGTGCCAGCAGCTCACCCGGGGGAAACTATGGCTACACCTTC. Protein sequence: CASSSPGGNYGYTF.

This chain uses TRBV19 with TRBJ1-3, with 8 positions matching TRBD1. Germline lookup yields CDR1 LNHDA and CDR2 SQIVND (reference sequence). Trimming took 5 bases from V and 4 from J; bases not matched to a gene: 7. The CDR3 consists of 15 residues. The CDR3, as DNA: TGTGCCAGTAGTTTAATGACAGGGGCCGGAAACACCATATATTTT. Its translation: CASSLMTGAGNTIYF.

The chain links TRBV27 to TRBJ1-4; 7 positions agree with TRBD1. The ends lost 1 base at V and 0 bases at J; junction bases unmatched: 2. The CDR3 loop spans 16 amino acids. CDR1 and CDR2 from the germline V gene are MNHEY and SMNVEV (reference sequence). This CDR3 reads CASSLFQGATNEKLFF. The CDR3 DNA is TGTGCCAGCAGTTTATTTCAGGGGGCAACTAATGAAAAACTGTTTTTT.

The chain links TRBV10-2 to TRBJ1-5, with D maybe TRBD1 (5 bases). V was pared by 6 bases and J by 1 base, with 13 bases between. CDR1 WSHSY and CDR2 SAAADI come from the germline V gene. This CDR3 is 15 amino acids long. The CDR3 loop reads CASRAGTGSNQPQHF. The CDR3, as DNA: TGCGCCAGCAGAGCCGGGACTGGGAGCAATCAGCCCCAGCATTTT.

The CDR3, as DNA: TGTGCCAGCAGTAAGACGGGGAACACTGAAGCTTTCTTT. Encoded protein: CASSKTGNTEAFF. This sequence joins TRBV9 and TRBJ1-1; D is ambiguous. The length of the CDR3 is 13 residues. Germline CDR1 SGDLS, CDR2 YYNGEE. The V gene lost 5 bases and the J gene lost 1 base, with 9 bases spanning the gap.

The sample holds a few counts of this clone. The chain uses TRBV28 and TRBJ2-6; D not certain. V was cut by 6 bases and J by 0 bases, with 9 bases left in between. The CDR3 totals 15 residues. Per germline, CDR1 MDHEN and CDR2 SYDVKM. In DNA form, the CDR3 reads TGTGCCAGCAGGCCATCTAGCTCTGGGGCCAACGTCCTGACTTTC. As protein: CASRPSSSGANVLTF. The complete variable domain, with remaining parts taken from reference TRBV28 and TRBJ2-6, reads DVKVTQSSRYLVKRTGEKVFLECVQDMDHENMFWYRQDPGLGLRLIYFSYDVKMKEKGDIPEGYSVSREKKERFSLILESASTNQTSMYLCASRPSSSGANVLTFGAGSRLTVL.

The V and J genes are TRBV7-9 and TRBJ2-5; 7 bases align to TRBD1. Germline CDR1 SEHNR, CDR2 FQNEAQ (reference sequence). The length of the CDR3 is 15 residues. V dropped 6 bases and J dropped 5; count of bases not matched to a gene: 12. CDR3 sequence (DNA): TGTGCCAGCAGTAAAACAGGGGAGCGGTTGGAGACCCAGTACTTC. It yields the protein CASSKTGERLETQYF.

The rearrangement joins TRBV18 to TRBJ2-7; D gene ambiguous. Deletions cut 3 bases from V and 2 bases from J, with 14 bases between. The germline CDR1 and CDR2 sequences are KGHSH and LQKENI. The CDR3 loop spans 15 amino acids. CDR3 sequence reads: CASSPTGGGTYEQYF. Here the CDR3 DNA reads TGTGCCAGCTCACCGACTGGCGGCGGCACCTACGAGCAGTACTTC.

This clone was seen a single time. The chain has TRBV2 and TRBJ1-4; 10 bases fit TRBD1. After removal of 2 bases from V and 6 bases from J, the junction contained 3 bases not matched to a gene. This CDR3 is 15 amino acids long. From germline, CDR1 is SNHLY and CDR2 FYNNEI. CDR3 protein: CASSELDRGYEKLFF. DNA of the CDR3: TGTGCCAGCAGTGAATTGGACAGGGGGTATGAAAAACTGTTTTTT. Based on the CDR3 plus reference TRBV2 and TRBJ1-4, the full variable domain is EPEVTQTPSHQVTQMGQEVILRCVPISNHLYFYWYRQILGQKVEFLVSFYNNEISEKSEIFDDQFSVERPDGSNFTLKIRSTKLEDSAMYFCASSELDRGYEKLFFGSGTQLSVL.

CDR3 region: CASSGWEVSYEQYF. CDR3 DNA: TGTGCTTCTTCGGGGTGGGAGGTCTCCTACGAGCAGTACTTC. The chain links TRBV11-1 to TRBJ2-7, with a possible D match to TRBD2 (6 bases). This CDR3 has 14 residues. Germline V gives CDR1 SGHAT, CDR2 FQDESV (reference sequence).

This clone is a singleton in its sample. V gene TRBV7-2 combines with J gene TRBJ2-5, with D unresolved. Germline V lookup: CDR1 SGHTA, CDR2 FQGNSA. This CDR3 has 15 amino acids. Between the trimmed V and J ends, which lost 4 bases and 1 base, there was a span of 13 bases. The CDR3 nucleotides read TGTGCCAGCAGCTCCGCTTTTCGAGGCCAAGAGACCCAGTACTTC. Protein sequence: CASSSAFRGQETQYF.

The chain employs TRBV2 and TRBJ2-3, with D possibly TRBD1 on 5 matching bases. This CDR3 contains 15 residues. CDR1 SNHLY and CDR2 FYNNEI come from the germline V gene. V gave up 7 bases and J gave up 4 bases, with 18 bases separating them. CDR3 sequence: CASNQGRDYADTQYF. The CDR3 nucleotides read TGTGCCAGCAATCAGGGCAGGGATTACGCAGATACGCAGTATTTT.

The gene calls are TRBV19 and TRBJ1-2; D is perhaps TRBD1 (6 bases). Looked up from germline, CDR1 is LNHDA and CDR2 is SQIVND (reference sequence). The CDR3 totals 15 residues. The V end lost 5 bases, the J end lost 0 bases, and 13 bases lay between the germline ends. As DNA, the CDR3 is TGTGCCAGTAGTTCCCGGGACAACGCTAACTATGGCTACACCTTC. It codes for CASSSRDNANYGYTF.

The chain employs TRBV7-3 and TRBJ2-1; 9 bases are shared with TRBD1. The trim removed 1 base at V and 6 bases at J, leaving 10 bases unmatched. The CDR3 covers 17 residues. Germline loops: CDR1 SGHTA, CDR2 FQGTGA. The DNA of the CDR3 is TGTGCCAGCAGCTTAAACGCCGGGACAGGGATGGGCAATGAGCAGTTCTTC. It yields the protein CASSLNAGTGMGNEQFF.

The J gene is TRBJ2-1, the V gene TRBV2, with 13 positions matching TRBD2. The CDR3 has 14 residues. CDR1 and CDR2 (germline): SNHLY, FYNNEI. With V trimmed by 8 bases and J by 10 bases, 8 bases remained unmatched. CDR3 region: CASWGTSGKGEQFF. CDR3 nucleotides: TGTGCCAGCTGGGGGACTAGCGGGAAGGGCGAGCAGTTCTTC.

The chain combines TRBV28 with TRBJ1-1, with TRBD1 identical over 9 bases. The length of the CDR3 is 15 residues. The junction had 5 bases not matched to a gene; V was cut back by 5 bases and J by 1 base. Germline-derived CDR1 and CDR2 are MDHEN and SYDVKM. CDR3 bases: TGTGCCAGCAGTCTCCGGGACAGGGAGAACACTGAAGCTTTCTTT. Its protein product is CASSLRDRENTEAFF.

J is TRBJ2-7 and V is TRBV3-1 (or the pseudogene TRBV3-2); D is unresolved. V shed 3 bases and J shed 2 bases, with 8 bases lying between them. Germline V lookup: CDR1 LGHDT, CDR2 YNNKEL (reference sequence). The CDR3 contains 13 residues. CDR3 in amino acids: CASSQTTTYEQYF. Here the CDR3 DNA reads TGTGCCAGCAGCCAGACAACAACCTACGAGCAGTACTTC.

V and J are TRBV6-5 and TRBJ2-5; D is possibly TRBD2 (5 bases). The germline CDR1 and CDR2 sequences are MNHEY and SVGAGI. This CDR3 spans 16 amino acids. V lost 0 bases to trimming and J lost 0 bases, with 11 bases between them. This chain's CDR3 is CASSYSEASYQETQYF. The DNA for the CDR3 is TGTGCCAGCAGTTACTCGGAGGCCAGCTACCAAGAGACCCAGTACTTC.